This T cell receptor beta chain comes out of a study of T cells in Graves' hyperthyroidism and ophthalmopathy. Whole-study results and caveats: For ophthalmopathy, model prediction preceded onset by a median about 6.2 months.

Trimming pared 8 bases from V and 5 bases from J, leaving 13 bases between. This CDR3 contains 13 residues. CDR1 and CDR2 (germline): ENHRY, SYGVKD. The CDR3 regions of TCR beta were amplified from RNA transcripts. The HTBI set primed first-round TCR CDR3 RT-PCR. MiXCR, applied by TCRdb to the multiplex PCR reads, yields one record per CDR3 protein. There are about 510,000 distinct CDR3 sequences in the sample; 46% occur only once, and about 45% lies in the top ten. A word on this clonotype: Antigen unknown.

The sequence came from an adult woman with Graves' disease, either hyperthyroidism or ophthalmopathy (not recorded which). The sequenced material came from peripheral blood or thyroid tissue (not recorded which). The chain has TRBV10-3 and TRBJ1-5, with D perhaps TRBD1 (6 bases). CDR3 DNA: TGTGCCATCGGGAAAGGGGGGTATCAGCCCCAGCATTTT. It encodes CAIGKGGYQPQHF.